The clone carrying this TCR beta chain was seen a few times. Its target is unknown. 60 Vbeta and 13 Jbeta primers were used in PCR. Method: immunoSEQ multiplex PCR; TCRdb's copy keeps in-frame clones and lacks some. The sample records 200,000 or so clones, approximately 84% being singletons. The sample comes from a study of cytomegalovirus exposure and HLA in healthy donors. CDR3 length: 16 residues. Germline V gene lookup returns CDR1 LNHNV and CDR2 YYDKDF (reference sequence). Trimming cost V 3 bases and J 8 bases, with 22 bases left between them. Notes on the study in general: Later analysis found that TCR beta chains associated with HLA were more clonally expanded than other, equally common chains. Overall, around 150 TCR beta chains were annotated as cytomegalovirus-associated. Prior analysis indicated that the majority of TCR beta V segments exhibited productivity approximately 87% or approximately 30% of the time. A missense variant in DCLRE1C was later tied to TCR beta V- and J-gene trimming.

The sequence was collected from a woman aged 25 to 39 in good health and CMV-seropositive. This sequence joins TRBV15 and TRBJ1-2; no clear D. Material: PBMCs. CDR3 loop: CATSREPRPSSGGYTF. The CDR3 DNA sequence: TGTGCCACCAGCAGGGAGCCGCGCCCCTCAAGCGGGGGCTACACCTTC. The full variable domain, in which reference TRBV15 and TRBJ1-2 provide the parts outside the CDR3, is DAMVIQNPRYQVTQFGKPVTLSCSQTLNHNVMYWYQQKSSQAPKLLFHYYDKDFNNEADTPDNFQSRRPNTSFCFLDIRSPGLGDTAMYLCATSREPRPSSGGYTFGSGTRLTVV.